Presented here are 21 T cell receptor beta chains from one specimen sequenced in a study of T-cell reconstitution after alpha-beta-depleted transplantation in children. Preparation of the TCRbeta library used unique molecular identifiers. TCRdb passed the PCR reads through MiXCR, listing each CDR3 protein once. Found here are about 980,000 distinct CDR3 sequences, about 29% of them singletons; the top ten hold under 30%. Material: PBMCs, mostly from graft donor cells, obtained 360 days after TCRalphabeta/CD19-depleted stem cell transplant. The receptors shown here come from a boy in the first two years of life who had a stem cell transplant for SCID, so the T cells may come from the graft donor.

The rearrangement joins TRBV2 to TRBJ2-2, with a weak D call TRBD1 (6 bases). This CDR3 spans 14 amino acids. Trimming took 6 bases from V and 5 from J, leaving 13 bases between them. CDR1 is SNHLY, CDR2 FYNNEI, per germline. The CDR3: CASRRRQVTGELFF. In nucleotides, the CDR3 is TGTGCCAGCAGGAGAAGACAGGTGACCGGGGAGCTGTTTTTT.

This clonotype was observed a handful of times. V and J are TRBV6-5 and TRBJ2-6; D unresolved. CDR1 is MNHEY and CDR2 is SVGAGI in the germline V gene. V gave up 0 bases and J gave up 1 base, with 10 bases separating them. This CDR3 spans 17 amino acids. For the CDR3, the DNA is TGTGCCAGCAGTTACTCGGGGATAGCATCTGGGGCCAACGTCCTGACTTTC. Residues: CASSYSGIASGANVLTF.

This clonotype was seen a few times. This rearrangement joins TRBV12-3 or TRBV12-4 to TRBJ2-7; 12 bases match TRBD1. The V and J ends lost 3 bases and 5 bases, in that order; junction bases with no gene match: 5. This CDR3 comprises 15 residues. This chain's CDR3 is CASSFSGTGGHEQYF. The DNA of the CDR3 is TGTGCCAGCAGTTTCTCCGGGACAGGGGGCCACGAGCAGTACTTC.

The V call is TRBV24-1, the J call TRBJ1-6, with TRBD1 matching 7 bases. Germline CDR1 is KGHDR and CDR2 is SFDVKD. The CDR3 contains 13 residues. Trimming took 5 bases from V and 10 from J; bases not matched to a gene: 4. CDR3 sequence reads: CATSGGGGSPLHF. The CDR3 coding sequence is TGTGCCACCAGTGGAGGGGGCGGGTCACCCCTCCACTTT.

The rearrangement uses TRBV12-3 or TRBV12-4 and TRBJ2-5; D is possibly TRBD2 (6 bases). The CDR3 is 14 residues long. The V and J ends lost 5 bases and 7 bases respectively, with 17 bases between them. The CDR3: CASSSSGTGGTQYF. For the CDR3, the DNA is TGTGCCAGCAGTAGCTCCGGGACCGGGGGGACCCAGTACTTC.

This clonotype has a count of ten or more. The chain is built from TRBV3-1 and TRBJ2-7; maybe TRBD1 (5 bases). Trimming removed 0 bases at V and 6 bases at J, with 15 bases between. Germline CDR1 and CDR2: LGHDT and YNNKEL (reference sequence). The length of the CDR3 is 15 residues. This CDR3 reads CASSQDQEKGVEQYF. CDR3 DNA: TGTGCCAGCAGCCAAGATCAGGAGAAAGGGGTCGAGCAGTACTTC.

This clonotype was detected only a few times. CDR3 amino acids: CASSQFQGVSEKLFF. The CDR3 nucleotides read TGTGCCAGCAGCCAATTTCAAGGAGTAAGTGAAAAACTGTTTTTT. The V gene is TRBV16, the J gene TRBJ1-4, with D unclear. The CDR3 sequence is 15 residues long. The V gene lost 1 base and the J gene lost 7 bases, with 13 bases spanning the gap. The germline V gene encodes CDR1 KGHSY and CDR2 FQNENV.

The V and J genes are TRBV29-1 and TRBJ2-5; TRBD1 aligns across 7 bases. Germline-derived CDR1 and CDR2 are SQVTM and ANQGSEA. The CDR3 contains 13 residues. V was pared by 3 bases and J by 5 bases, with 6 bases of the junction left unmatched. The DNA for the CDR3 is TGCAGCGTTGAGTCCGACAGGGCTGAGACCCAGTACTTC. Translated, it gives CSVESDRAETQYF.

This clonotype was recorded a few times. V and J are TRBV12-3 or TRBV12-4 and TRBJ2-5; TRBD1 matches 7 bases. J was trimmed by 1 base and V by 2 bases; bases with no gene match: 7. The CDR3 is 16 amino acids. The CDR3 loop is CASSLKGALPQETQYF. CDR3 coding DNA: TGTGCCAGCAGTTTAAAGGGGGCTTTGCCCCAAGAGACCCAGTACTTC.

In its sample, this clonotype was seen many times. The CDR3 is CASSLGSLGGGEQFF. As DNA, the CDR3 is TGCGCCAGCAGCCTCGGCTCTCTAGGGGGAGGTGAGCAGTTCTTC. V usage is TRBV5-1 and J usage is TRBJ2-1; D could derive from TRBD1 or TRBD2 (6 bases each). The CDR3 has 15 residues. Germline loops: CDR1 SGHRS, CDR2 YFSETQ. V was clipped by 4 bases and J by 9 bases, with 20 bases between them.

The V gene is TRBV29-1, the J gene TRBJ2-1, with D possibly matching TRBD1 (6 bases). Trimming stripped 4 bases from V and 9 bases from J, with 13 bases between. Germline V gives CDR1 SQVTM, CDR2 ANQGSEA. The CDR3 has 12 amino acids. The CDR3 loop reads CSVVEGVSEQFF. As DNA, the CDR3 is TGCAGCGTTGTAGAGGGGGTTAGTGAGCAGTTCTTC.

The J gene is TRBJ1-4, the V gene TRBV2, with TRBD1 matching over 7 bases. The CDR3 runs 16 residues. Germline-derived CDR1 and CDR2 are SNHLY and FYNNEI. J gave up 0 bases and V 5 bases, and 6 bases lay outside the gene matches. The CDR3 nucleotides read TGTGCCAGCAGTCGGGACAGAAGTGCAACTAATGAAAAACTGTTTTTT. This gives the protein CASSRDRSATNEKLFF.

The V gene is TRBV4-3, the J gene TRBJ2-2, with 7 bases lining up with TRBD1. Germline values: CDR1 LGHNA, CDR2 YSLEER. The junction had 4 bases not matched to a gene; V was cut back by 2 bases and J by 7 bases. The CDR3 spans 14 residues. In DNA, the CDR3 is TGCGCCAGCAGCCAAATAACAGGGGTCGGGGAGCTGTTTTTT. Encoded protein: CASSQITGVGELFF.

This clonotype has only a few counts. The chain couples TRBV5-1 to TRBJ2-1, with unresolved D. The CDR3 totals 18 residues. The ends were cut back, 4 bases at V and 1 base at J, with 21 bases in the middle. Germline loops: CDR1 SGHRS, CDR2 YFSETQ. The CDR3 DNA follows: TGCGCCAGCAGCCCTGGGCTGTACTTGGCTCAATCCTACAATGAGCAGTTCTTC. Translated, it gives CASSPGLYLAQSYNEQFF.

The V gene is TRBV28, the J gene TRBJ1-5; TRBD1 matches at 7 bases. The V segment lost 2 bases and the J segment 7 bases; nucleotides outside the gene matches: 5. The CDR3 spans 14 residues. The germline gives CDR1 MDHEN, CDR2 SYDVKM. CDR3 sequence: CASSLTGDRQPQHF. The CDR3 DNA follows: TGTGCCAGCAGTTTAACAGGGGATCGGCAGCCCCAGCATTTT.

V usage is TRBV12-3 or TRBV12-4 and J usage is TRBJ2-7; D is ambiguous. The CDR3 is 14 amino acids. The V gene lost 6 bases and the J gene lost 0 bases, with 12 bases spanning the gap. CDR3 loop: CASSPQAGSYEQYF. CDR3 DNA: TGTGCCAGCAGCCCCCAGGCAGGCTCCTACGAGCAGTACTTC.

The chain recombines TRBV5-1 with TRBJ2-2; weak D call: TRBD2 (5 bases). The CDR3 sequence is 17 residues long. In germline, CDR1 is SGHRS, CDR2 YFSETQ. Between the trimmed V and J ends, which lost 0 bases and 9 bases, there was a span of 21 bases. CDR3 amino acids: CASSLAYRGKEHRELFF. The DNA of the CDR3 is TGCGCCAGCAGCTTGGCTTACCGAGGGAAGGAGCATCGGGAGCTGTTTTTT.

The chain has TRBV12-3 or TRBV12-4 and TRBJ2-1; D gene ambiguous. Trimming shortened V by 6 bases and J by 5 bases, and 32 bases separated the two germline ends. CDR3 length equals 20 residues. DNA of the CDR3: TGTGCCAGCAGCCCAAGGATGGGTAAGGCCTTAAACCTACGACACAATGAGCAGTTCTTC. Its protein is CASSPRMGKALNLRHNEQFF.

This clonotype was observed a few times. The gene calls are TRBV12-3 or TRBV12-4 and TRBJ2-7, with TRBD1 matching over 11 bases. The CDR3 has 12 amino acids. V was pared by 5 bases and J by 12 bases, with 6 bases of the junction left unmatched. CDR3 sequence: CASSPGQGARYF. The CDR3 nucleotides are TGTGCCAGCAGTCCCGGACAGGGGGCTCGGTACTTC.

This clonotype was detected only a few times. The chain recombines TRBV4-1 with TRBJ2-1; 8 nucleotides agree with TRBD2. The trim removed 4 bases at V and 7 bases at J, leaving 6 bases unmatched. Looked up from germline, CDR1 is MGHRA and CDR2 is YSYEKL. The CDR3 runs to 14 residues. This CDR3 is CASSLGLVRNEQFF. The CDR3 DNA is TGCGCCAGCAGCCTGGGACTAGTCCGGAATGAGCAGTTCTTC.

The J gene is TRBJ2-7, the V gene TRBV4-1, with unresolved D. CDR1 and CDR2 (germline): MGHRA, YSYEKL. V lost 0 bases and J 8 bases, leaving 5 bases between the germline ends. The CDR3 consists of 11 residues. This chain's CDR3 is CASSQDRQQYF. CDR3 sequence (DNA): TGCGCCAGCAGCCAAGACCGACAGCAGTACTTC.